Below, 25 T cell receptor beta chains from the same sample are listed, as sequenced in a study of blood T cells in healthy people across ages. Combining a sample-barcoded 5' primer with a J-beta primer mix, a second PCR ran for about 7 to 11 cycles. In TCRdb, the 5' RACE reads were re-called with MiXCR into one record per CDR3 protein. The sample consists of some 730,000 distinct CDR3 sequences, 22% of them appearing once. The sequenced material came from blood. The source of these receptors is a man between 65 and 79 years old in good health.

At least ten counts were recorded for this clonotype. The chain has TRBV29-1 and TRBJ2-3; 7 bases align to TRBD1. V dropped 0 bases and J dropped 6; count of bases not matched to a gene: 12. The CDR3 runs 16 residues. CDR1 is SQVTM and CDR2 is ANQGSEA in the germline V gene. CDR3 region: CSVEDGTGTVYDTQYF. CDR3 coding DNA: TGCAGCGTTGAAGATGGGACCGGGACAGTATACGATACGCAGTATTTT.

This chain joins TRBV7-2 and TRBJ1-5; no clear D. CDR1 SGHTA and CDR2 FQGNSA come from the germline V gene. The CDR3 consists of 13 residues. V lost 0 bases and J 7 bases, leaving 7 bases between the germline ends. In DNA form, the CDR3 reads TGTGCCAGCAGCTTAGCGCGTCAGCAGCCCCAGCATTTT. It codes for CASSLARQQPQHF.

This clonotype was recorded a few times. The chain combines TRBV29-1 with TRBJ2-4; 11 positions match TRBD2. The ends lost 5 bases at V and 0 bases at J; junction bases unmatched: 15. The CDR3 consists of 19 residues. Per germline, CDR1 SQVTM and CDR2 ANQGSEA. The CDR3 coding sequence is TGCAGCGTTCGTACTAGCGGGAGCCCAGGGGCTGGAGCCAAAAACATTCAGTACTTC. It yields the protein CSVRTSGSPGAGAKNIQYF.

The chain employs TRBV7-9 and TRBJ2-3; D is undetermined. Germline V gives CDR1 SEHNR, CDR2 FQNEAQ (reference sequence). CDR3 length: 13 amino acids. The V end was cut by 1 base, the J end by 4 bases, with 6 bases between. The CDR3 nucleotides read TGTGCCAGCAGCTTAGTTAGAGCAGATACGCAGTATTTT. Its protein product is CASSLVRADTQYF.

This clonotype was counted only a few times. The J gene is TRBJ2-2, the V gene TRBV30, with D tentatively TRBD1 (6 bases). This CDR3 comprises 13 residues. The germline V gene has CDR1 GTSNPN and CDR2 SVGIG (reference sequence). V lost 4 bases to trimming and J lost 3 bases, with 9 bases between them. CDR3 in amino acids: CAWTGVDTGELFF. CDR3 nucleotide sequence: TGTGCCTGGACAGGGGTCGACACCGGGGAGCTGTTTTTT.

The gene calls are TRBV5-4 and TRBJ2-5, with D perhaps matching TRBD1 or TRBD2 (5 bases each). The DNA end is more similar to TRBJ2-1, so the J call may be wrong. This CDR3 contains 13 residues. Per germline, CDR1 SGHNT and CDR2 YYREEE (reference sequence). The CDR3: CASSLGIEGKQFF. The CDR3 DNA reads TGTGCCAGCAGCTTGGGTATAGAGGGGAAGCAGTTCTTC.

This sequence joins TRBV20-1 and TRBJ1-1; no definite D call. This CDR3 comprises 15 residues. Per the germline V gene, CDR1 is DFQATT and CDR2 is SNEGSKA (reference sequence). V dropped 0 bases and J dropped 5 bases, with 16 bases sitting between them. The CDR3 spells CSARDYSTSITEAFF. The CDR3 region has the DNA TGCAGTGCTAGAGATTATTCGACTAGTATAACTGAAGCTTTCTTT.

The chain links TRBV5-1 to TRBJ2-1, with TRBD2 matching 9 bases. The CDR3 spans 14 residues. V trimming: 5 bases; J trimming: 6 bases; junction bases outside the gene matches: 6. Germline V lookup: CDR1 SGHRS, CDR2 YFSETQ. CDR3: CASRHSGRGNEQFF. CDR3 sequence (DNA): TGCGCCAGCAGACATAGCGGGAGAGGCAATGAGCAGTTCTTC.

The chain employs TRBV7-2 and TRBJ2-4; D is possibly TRBD1 (5 bases). V shed 1 base and J shed 5 bases, with 9 bases lying between them. Germline assignment: CDR1 SGHTA and CDR2 FQGNSA. This CDR3 is built from 14 residues. The CDR3 protein is CASSLEGVENIQYF. The CDR3 region has the DNA TGTGCCAGCAGCTTAGAAGGGGTGGAAAACATTCAGTACTTC. Drawing the rest from reference TRBV7-2 and TRBJ2-4, the complete variable domain is GAGVSQSPSNKVTEKGKDVELRCDPISGHTALYWYRQSLGQGLEFLIYFQGNSAPDKSGLPSDRFSAERTGGSVSTLTIQRTQQEDSAVYLCASSLEGVENIQYFGAGTRLSVL.

A few counts support this clonotype. The V call is TRBV7-3, the J call TRBJ2-2; 12 nucleotides agree with TRBD2. With V trimmed by 5 bases and J by 4 bases, 8 bases remained unmatched. This CDR3 is built from 17 residues. The germline gives CDR1 SGHTA, CDR2 FQGTGA. For the CDR3, the DNA is TGTGCCAGCAGCCCACCGACTAGCGGGAGTCTCACCGGGGAGCTGTTTTTT. It encodes CASSPPTSGSLTGELFF. Filled out from reference TRBV7-3 and TRBJ2-2, the complete variable domain reads GAGVSQTPSNKVTEKGKYVELRCDPISGHTALYWYRQSLGQGPEFLIYFQGTGAADDSGLPNDRFFAVRPEGSVSTLKIQRTERGDSAVYLCASSPPTSGSLTGELFFGEGSRLTVL.

This clonotype showed up many times. The chain links TRBV7-2 to TRBJ2-1; 7 nucleotides align to TRBD2. Germline values: CDR1 SGHTA, CDR2 FQGNSA. Trimming at V came to 2 bases and at J to 2 bases, leaving 3 bases not matched to a gene. The CDR3 is 15 amino acids. Here the CDR3 reads CASSLQGLTYNEQFF. The CDR3 DNA reads as TGTGCCAGCAGCTTACAGGGACTAACCTACAATGAGCAGTTCTTC.

This clonotype showed up many times. The rearrangement joins TRBV9 to TRBJ2-2, with D unresolved. This CDR3 is built from 14 residues. Between the trimmed V and J ends, which lost 1 base and 6 bases, there was a span of 10 bases. In germline, CDR1 is SGDLS, CDR2 YYNGEE. CDR3 nucleotide sequence: TGTGCCAGCAGCGTAATCGGTAGTCCCGGGGAGCTGTTTTTT. Protein sequence: CASSVIGSPGELFF.

The chain combines TRBV20-1 with TRBJ2-4; D is unresolved. This CDR3 comprises 14 residues. V was trimmed by 6 bases and J by 0 bases, leaving 12 bases between them. The germline gives CDR1 DFQATT, CDR2 SNEGSKA (reference sequence). CDR3 loop: CSAENKLAKNIQYF. CDR3 coding DNA: TGCAGTGCCGAAAACAAACTAGCCAAAAACATTCAGTACTTC.

This clonotype was seen only a few times. This chain connects TRBV20-1 to TRBJ1-2; 7 nucleotides line up with TRBD1. Germline CDR1 is DFQATT and CDR2 is SNEGSKA (reference sequence). The CDR3 runs to 12 residues. The junction had 4 bases not matched to a gene; V was cut back by 5 bases and J by 4 bases. For the CDR3, the DNA is TGCAGTGCTTCTACAGGGGTCTATGGCTACACCTTC. As protein: CSASTGVYGYTF.

This clonotype was observed at least ten times. This chain uses TRBV6-6 with TRBJ2-1; TRBD2 is a possible D gene (5 bases). The CDR3 consists of 14 residues. V lost 8 bases and J 0 bases, leaving 11 bases between the germline ends. Per the germline V gene, CDR1 is MNHNY and CDR2 is SVGAGI (reference sequence). The CDR3 loop reads CASRSGSSYNEQFF. The CDR3 DNA is TGTGCCAGCCGAAGCGGAAGCTCCTACAATGAGCAGTTCTTC.

This clonotype has more than one count but fewer than ten. The chain links TRBV4-1 to TRBJ1-2; unclear D gene. The V end lost 0 bases, the J end lost 6 bases, and 5 bases lay between the germline ends. From germline, CDR1 is MGHRA and CDR2 YSYEKL. This CDR3 region has 12 residues. The CDR3 loop is CASSQERHGYTF. The CDR3 region has the DNA TGCGCCAGCAGCCAAGAAAGGCATGGCTACACCTTC.

The chain combines TRBV6-2 or TRBV6-3 with TRBJ1-1; maybe TRBD1 (6 bases). The CDR3 is made up of 16 amino acids. Germline values: CDR1 MNHEY, CDR2 SVGEGT. Trimming pared 6 bases from V and 2 bases from J, leaving 19 bases between. The CDR3 reads CASRTNYQGFNTEAFF. In nucleotides, the CDR3 is TGTGCCAGCAGAACAAACTACCAGGGGTTCAACACTGAAGCTTTCTTT.

This clonotype was seen only a few times. CDR3 amino acids: CASGGGTNTGELFF. The CDR3 DNA reads TGCGCCAGCGGCGGGGGGACGAACACCGGGGAGCTGTTTTTT. V gene TRBV5-1 combines with J gene TRBJ2-2; 8 bases align to TRBD2. The V and J ends lost 7 bases and 0 bases, in that order; junction bases with no gene match: 2. CDR3 length: 14 amino acids. In germline, CDR1 is SGHRS, CDR2 YFSETQ.

This clonotype was counted a few times. The chain joins TRBV4-1 to TRBJ1-1, with unresolved D. Germline V gives CDR1 MGHRA, CDR2 YSYEKL. V lost 1 base and J 0 bases, leaving 9 bases between the germline ends. The CDR3 has 15 amino acids. CDR3 in amino acids: CASSQAGGLNTEAFF. DNA for the CDR3: TGCGCCAGCAGCCAAGCAGGTGGGCTGAACACTGAAGCTTTCTTT.

The J gene is TRBJ2-3, the V gene TRBV15, with unresolved D. The length of the CDR3 is 15 residues. Trimming cost V 1 base and J 1 base, with 9 bases left between them. CDR1 is LNHNV, CDR2 YYDKDF, per germline (reference sequence). The CDR3 DNA follows: TGTGCCACCAGCAGAGTCGAAGTAGGCACAGATACGCAGTATTTT. It yields the protein CATSRVEVGTDTQYF.

V usage is TRBV4-3 and J usage is TRBJ2-5; D might be TRBD2 (6 bases). V gave up 0 bases and J gave up 5 bases, with 16 bases separating them. CDR1 and CDR2 (germline): LGHNA, YSLEER. The CDR3 totals 16 residues. Written as DNA, the CDR3 is TGCGCCAGCAGCCAAGAGTCGGCGGGGTATCGGGAGACCCAGTACTTC. Encoded protein: CASSQESAGYRETQYF.

At least ten counts were recorded for this clonotype. The chain couples TRBV15 to TRBJ1-4, with D possibly matching TRBD1 (5 bases). The V and J ends lost 1 base and 5 bases respectively, with 11 bases between them. The CDR3 covers 15 residues. The germline gives CDR1 LNHNV, CDR2 YYDKDF (reference sequence). The CDR3: CATSRGQRTNEKLFF. The DNA for the CDR3 is TGTGCCACCAGCAGAGGACAGCGTACGAATGAAAAACTGTTTTTT.

This clonotype appeared many times. The chain has TRBV7-9 and TRBJ1-6; no clear D gene. Per germline, CDR1 SEHNR and CDR2 FQNEAQ (reference sequence). The CDR3 is 14 amino acids. Trimming shortened V by 1 base and J by 6 bases, and 7 bases separated the two germline ends. The CDR3, as DNA: TGTGCCAGCAGCTTAGGTGGGCGTAATTCACCCCTCCACTTT. As protein: CASSLGGRNSPLHF.

This chain uses TRBV28 with TRBJ2-4, with 7 nucleotides matching TRBD2. Germline V gives CDR1 MDHEN, CDR2 SYDVKM. The CDR3 is 16 residues long. After removal of 7 bases from V and 0 bases from J, the junction contained 9 bases not matched to a gene. In DNA, the CDR3 is TGTGCCAGCACCTCCGGGGACTACCAAGCCAAAAACATTCAGTACTTC. It specifies CASTSGDYQAKNIQYF.

A remark on this clonotype: One end of the junction does not line up with germline, which may come from a read error. The V and J genes are TRBV12-3 or TRBV12-4 and TRBJ2-3; 13 nucleotides line up with TRBD2. The CDR3 runs to 16 residues. The CDR3 reads CASRGLAGARADAQYF. CDR3 sequence (DNA): TGTGCCAGCAGAGGACTAGCGGGAGCGAGAGCAGATGCGCAATATTTT.